The present T cell receptor beta chain was sequenced within a study of cytomegalovirus exposure and HLA in healthy donors. General observations from the study: Many donors carried some public TCRs, although rarity characterized most TCR sequences. Donors were assumed by presence/absence analyses to have roughly uniform sequencing depth. Cytomegalovirus status was reportedly diagnosed by the classifier with high specificity and sensitivity.

PCR was performed using 60 Vbeta and 13 Jbeta primers. As handled by the study authors: Per a later analysis, the number of unique TCR beta chains was about 80 million, of which 10 million to 11 million were shared. The method was immunoSEQ multiplex PCR; TCRdb's version includes in-frame clones alone and lacks a portion of them. That table is the source of V, J and clone size, and D and trimming were worked out from the DNA. The table gives around 200,000 clones; the top ten clones make up 1.1% of it. On this clone itself: Antigen: not known.

This CDR3 region has 12 residues. From germline, CDR1 is LNHDA and CDR2 SQIVND (reference sequence). V was pared by 9 bases and J by 3 bases, with 4 bases of the junction left unmatched. The receptor was isolated from a girl aged 2-10 years in good health and CMV-seropositive. V and J are TRBV19 and TRBJ1-2; 7 bases map to TRBD1. Input material: PBMCs. The CDR3 here is CASEQGHYGYTF. CDR3 in DNA: TGTGCCAGCGAACAGGGGCACTATGGCTACACCTTC.